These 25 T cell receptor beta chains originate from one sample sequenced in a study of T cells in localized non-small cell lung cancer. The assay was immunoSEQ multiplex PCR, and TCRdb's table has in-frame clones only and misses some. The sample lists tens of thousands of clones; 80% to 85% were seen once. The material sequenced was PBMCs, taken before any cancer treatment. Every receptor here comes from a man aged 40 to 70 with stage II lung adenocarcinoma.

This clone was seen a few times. The CDR3 spells CASSFQGAGGNTIYF. The CDR3 nucleotides are TGTGCCAGCAGCTTTCAGGGGGCAGGTGGAAACACCATATATTTT. This sequence joins TRBV5-5 and TRBJ1-3, with TRBD1 matching 8 bases. V dropped 2 bases and J dropped 3; count of bases not matched to a gene: 4. Germline V gene data show CDR1 as SGHKS and CDR2 as YYEKEE (reference sequence). The CDR3 is 15 amino acids.

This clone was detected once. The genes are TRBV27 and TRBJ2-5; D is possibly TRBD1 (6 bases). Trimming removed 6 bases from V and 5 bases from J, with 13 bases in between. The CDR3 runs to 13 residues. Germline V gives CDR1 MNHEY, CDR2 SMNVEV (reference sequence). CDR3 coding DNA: TGTGCCAGCAGCTACAGGGCAAGGGAGACCCAGTACTTC. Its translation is CASSYRARETQYF.

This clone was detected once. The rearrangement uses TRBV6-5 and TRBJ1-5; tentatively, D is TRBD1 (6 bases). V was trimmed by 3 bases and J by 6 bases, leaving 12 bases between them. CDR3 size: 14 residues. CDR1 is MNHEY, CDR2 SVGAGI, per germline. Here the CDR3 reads CASSYAGAGQPQHF. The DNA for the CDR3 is TGTGCCAGCAGTTATGCGGGGGCAGGTCAGCCCCAGCATTTT.

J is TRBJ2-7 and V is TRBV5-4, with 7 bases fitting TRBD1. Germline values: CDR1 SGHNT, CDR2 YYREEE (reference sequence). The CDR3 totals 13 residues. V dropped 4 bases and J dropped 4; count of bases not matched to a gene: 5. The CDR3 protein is CASSTGQWYEQYF. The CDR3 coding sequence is TGTGCCAGCAGCACGGGACAGTGGTACGAGCAGTACTTC.

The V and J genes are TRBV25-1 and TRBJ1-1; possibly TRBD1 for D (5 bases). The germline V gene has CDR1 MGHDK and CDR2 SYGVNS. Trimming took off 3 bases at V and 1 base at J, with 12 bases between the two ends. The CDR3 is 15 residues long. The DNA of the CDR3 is TGTGCCAGCAGTGACACCGGGACGGGGAACACTGAAGCTTTCTTT. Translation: CASSDTGTGNTEAFF.

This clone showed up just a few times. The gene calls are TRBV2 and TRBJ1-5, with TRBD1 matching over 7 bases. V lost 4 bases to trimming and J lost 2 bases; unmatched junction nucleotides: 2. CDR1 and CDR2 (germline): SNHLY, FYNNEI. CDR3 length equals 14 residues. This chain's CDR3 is CASSGGQGNQPQHF. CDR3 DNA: TGTGCCAGCAGTGGTGGACAGGGCAATCAGCCCCAGCATTTT. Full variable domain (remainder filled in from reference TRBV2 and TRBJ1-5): EPEVTQTPSHQVTQMGQEVILRCVPISNHLYFYWYRQILGQKVEFLVSFYNNEISEKSEIFDDQFSVERPDGSNFTLKIRSTKLEDSAMYFCASSGGQGNQPQHFGDGTRLSIL.

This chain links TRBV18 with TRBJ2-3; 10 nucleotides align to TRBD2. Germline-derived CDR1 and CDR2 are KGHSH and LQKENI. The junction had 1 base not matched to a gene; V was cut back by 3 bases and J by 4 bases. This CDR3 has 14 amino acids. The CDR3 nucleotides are TGTGCCAGCTCACCGGGGACTAGCGCAGATACGCAGTATTTT. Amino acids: CASSPGTSADTQYF.

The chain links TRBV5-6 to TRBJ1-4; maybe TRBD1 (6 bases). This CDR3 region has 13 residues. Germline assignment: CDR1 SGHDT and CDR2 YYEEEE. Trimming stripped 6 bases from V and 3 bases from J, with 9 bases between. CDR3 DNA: TGTGCCAGCACCCAGGGGCCTAATGAAAAACTGTTTTTT. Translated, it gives CASTQGPNEKLFF.

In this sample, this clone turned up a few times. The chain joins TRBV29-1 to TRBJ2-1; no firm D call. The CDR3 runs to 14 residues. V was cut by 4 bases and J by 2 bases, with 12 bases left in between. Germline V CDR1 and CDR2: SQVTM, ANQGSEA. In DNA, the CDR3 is TGCAGCGTTGGAGGCATGGTCGCCTACAATGAGCAGTTCTTC. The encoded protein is CSVGGMVAYNEQFF.

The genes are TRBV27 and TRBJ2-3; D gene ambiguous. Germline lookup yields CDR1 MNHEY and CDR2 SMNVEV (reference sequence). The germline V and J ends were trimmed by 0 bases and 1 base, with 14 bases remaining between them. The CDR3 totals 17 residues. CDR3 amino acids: CASSLSWRATGTDTQYF. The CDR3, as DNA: TGTGCCAGCAGTTTATCGTGGAGAGCCACAGGCACAGATACGCAGTATTTT.

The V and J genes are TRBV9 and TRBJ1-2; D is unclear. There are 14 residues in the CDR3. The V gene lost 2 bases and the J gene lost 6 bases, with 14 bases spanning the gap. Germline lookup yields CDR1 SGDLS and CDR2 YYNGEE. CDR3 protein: CASSVKVRGDGYTF. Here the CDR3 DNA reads TGTGCCAGCAGCGTTAAAGTCCGAGGTGATGGCTACACCTTC.

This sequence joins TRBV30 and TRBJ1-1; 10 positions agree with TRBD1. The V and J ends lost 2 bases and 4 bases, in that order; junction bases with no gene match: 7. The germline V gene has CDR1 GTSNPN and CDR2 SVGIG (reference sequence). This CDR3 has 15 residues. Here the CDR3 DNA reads TGTGCCTGGAGTCGACAGGGGGCGCGGGGCACTGAAGCTTTCTTT. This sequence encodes CAWSRQGARGTEAFF.

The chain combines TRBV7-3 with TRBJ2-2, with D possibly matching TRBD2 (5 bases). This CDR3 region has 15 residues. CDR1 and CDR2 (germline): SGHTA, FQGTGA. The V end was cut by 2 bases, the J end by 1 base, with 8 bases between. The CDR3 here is CASSLYSGNTGELFF. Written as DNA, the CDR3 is TGTGCCAGCAGCTTATACAGCGGGAACACCGGGGAGCTGTTTTTT.

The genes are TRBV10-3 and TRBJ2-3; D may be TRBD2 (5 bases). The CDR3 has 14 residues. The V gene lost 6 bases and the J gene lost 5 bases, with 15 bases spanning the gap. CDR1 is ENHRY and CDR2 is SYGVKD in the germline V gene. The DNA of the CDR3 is TGTGCCATCAGCCCTCTGAGGAGCGGAGATACGCAGTATTTT. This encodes CAISPLRSGDTQYF.

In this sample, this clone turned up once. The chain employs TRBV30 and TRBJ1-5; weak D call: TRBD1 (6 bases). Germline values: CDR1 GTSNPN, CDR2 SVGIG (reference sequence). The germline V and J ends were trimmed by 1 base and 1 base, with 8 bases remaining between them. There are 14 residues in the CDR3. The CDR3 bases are TGTGCCTGGAGTGGAGGACAGAGCAATCAGCCCCAGCATTTT. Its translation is CAWSGGQSNQPQHF.

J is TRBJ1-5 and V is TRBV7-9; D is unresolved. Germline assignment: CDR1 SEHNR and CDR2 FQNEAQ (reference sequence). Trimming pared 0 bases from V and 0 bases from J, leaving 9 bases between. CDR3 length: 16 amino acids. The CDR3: CASSLAFGVSNQPQHF. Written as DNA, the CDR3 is TGTGCCAGCAGCTTAGCTTTCGGGGTTAGCAATCAGCCCCAGCATTTT.

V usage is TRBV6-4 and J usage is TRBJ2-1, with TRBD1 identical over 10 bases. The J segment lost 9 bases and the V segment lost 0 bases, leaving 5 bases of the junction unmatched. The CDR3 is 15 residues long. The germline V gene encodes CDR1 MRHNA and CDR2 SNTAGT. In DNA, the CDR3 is TGTGCCAGCAGTGACTCTTCCAGGGACAGGGGTGAGCAGTTCTTC. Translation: CASSDSSRDRGEQFF.

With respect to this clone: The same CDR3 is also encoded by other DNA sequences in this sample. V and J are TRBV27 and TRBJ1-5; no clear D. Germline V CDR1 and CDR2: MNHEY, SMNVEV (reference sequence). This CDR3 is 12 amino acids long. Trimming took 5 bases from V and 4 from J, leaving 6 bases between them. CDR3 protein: CASSGGNQPQHF. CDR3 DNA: TGTGCCAGCAGTGGCGGGAATCAGCCCCAGCATTTT.

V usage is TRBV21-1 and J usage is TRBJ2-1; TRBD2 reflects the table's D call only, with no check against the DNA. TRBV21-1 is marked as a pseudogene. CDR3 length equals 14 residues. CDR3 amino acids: CASSKRESYNEQFF. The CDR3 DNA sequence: TGTGCCAGCAGCAAACGGGAGAGCTACAATGAGCAGTTCTTC.

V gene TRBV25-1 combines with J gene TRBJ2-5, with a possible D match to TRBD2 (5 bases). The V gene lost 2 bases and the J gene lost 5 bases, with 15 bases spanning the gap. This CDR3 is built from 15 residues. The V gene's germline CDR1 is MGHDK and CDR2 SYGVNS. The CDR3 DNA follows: TGTGCCAGCAGTGAAGTGACCCCCGGCGGGGAGACCCAGTACTTC. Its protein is CASSEVTPGGETQYF.

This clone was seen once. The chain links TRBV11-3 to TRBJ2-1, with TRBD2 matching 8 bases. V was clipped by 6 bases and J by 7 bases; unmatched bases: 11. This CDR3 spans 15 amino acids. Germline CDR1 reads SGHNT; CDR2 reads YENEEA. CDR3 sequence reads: CASRLTSERRNEQFF. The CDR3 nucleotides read TGTGCCAGCAGGTTGACTAGCGAACGCCGGAATGAGCAGTTCTTC. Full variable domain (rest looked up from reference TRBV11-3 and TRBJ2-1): EAGVVQSPRYKIIEKKQPVAFWCNPISGHNTLYWYLQNLGQGPELLIRYENEEAVDDSQLPKDRFSAERLKGVDSTLKIQPAELGDSAVYLCASRLTSERRNEQFFGPGTRLTVL.

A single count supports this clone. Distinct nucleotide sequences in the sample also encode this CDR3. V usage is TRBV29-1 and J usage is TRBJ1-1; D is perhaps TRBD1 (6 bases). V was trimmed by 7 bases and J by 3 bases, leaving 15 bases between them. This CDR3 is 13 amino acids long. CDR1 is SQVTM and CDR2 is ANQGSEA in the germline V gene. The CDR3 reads CSAWPRGDTEAFF. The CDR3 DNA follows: TGCAGCGCCTGGCCCAGGGGTGACACTGAAGCTTTCTTT.

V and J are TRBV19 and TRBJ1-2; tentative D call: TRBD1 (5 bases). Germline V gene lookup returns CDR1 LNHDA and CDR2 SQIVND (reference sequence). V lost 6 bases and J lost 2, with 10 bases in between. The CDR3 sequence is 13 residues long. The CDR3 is CASRSTENYGYTF. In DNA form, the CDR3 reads TGTGCCAGTAGGTCGACAGAGAACTATGGCTACACCTTC.

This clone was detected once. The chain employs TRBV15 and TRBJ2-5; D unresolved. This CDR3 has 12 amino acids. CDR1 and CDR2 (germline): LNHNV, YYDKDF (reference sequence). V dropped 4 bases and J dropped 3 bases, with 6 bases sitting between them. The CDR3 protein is CATSTSKETQYF. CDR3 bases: TGTGCCACCAGCACCAGTAAAGAGACCCAGTACTTC.

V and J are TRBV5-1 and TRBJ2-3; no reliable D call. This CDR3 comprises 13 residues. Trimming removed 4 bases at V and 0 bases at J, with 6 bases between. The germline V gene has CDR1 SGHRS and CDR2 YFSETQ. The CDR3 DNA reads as TGCGCCAGCAGCCGCCGAAGCACAGATACGCAGTATTTT. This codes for CASSRRSTDTQYF.